This T cell receptor (beta chain) was recovered during a study of vaccination and CD4 T cells after COVID-19. The wider study: In the convalescent cohort, there were six males and four females, two of them Hispanic. The cells were exposed to overlapping spike peptides originating from SARS-CoV-2, HCoV-NL63, HCoV-OC43 and HCoV-229E for stimulation.

Once obtained from cultured CD4+ T cells, the DNA was sequenced using the Oncomine TCR Beta short-read assay. TCRdb processed the PCR reads anew with MiXCR; each CDR3 protein has one entry. This sample carries thousands of distinct CDR3 sequences, almost 30% of them seen once, and the ten largest clones take about 32%. The CDR3 has 12 amino acids. V trimming: 4 bases; J trimming: 7 bases; junction bases outside the gene matches: 4. Per germline, CDR1 DFQATT and CDR2 SNEGSKA (reference sequence). Treatment indicated: 10-day PBMC culture with coronavirus spike peptide pools or control peptides (ViraFEST assay). Researchers collected the unexposed donor's CD4+ T cells before the COVID-19 pandemic (2011-2018). This clonotype was detected a few times. Antigen unknown.

The sequencing sample was made of CD4+ T cells from blood, cultured in vitro. The chain links TRBV20-1 to TRBJ2-1; 7 bases fit TRBD2. The TCR sequence derives from a human donor in good health. CDR3: CSAKGGLNEQFF. The DNA for the CDR3 is TGCAGTGCTAAGGGAGGGTTGAATGAGCAGTTCTTC.